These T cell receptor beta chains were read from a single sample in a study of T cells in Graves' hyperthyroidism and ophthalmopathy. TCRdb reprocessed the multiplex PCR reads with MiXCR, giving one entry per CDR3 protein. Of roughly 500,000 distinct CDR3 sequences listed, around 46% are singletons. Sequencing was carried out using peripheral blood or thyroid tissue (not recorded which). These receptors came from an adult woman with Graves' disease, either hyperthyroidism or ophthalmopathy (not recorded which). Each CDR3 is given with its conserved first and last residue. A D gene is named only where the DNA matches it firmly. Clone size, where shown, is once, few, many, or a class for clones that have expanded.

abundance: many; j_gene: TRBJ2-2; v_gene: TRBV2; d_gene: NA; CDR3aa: CATERSGTNTGELFF; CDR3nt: TGTGCCACCGAAAGGTCCGGGACGAACACCGGGGAGCTGTTTTTT
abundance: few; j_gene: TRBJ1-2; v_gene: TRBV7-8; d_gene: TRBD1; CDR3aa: CASSSRDRGRRKTF; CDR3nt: TGTGCCAGCAGCTCCCGGGACAGGGGCCGCCGTAAGACCTTC
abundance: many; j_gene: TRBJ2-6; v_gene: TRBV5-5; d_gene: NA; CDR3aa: CASSLVGTPPWDGANVLTF; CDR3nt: TGTGCCAGCAGCTTGGTGGGAACGCCACCTTGGGATGGGGCCAACGTCCTGACTTTC
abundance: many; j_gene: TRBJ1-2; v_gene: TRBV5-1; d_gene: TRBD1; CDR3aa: CASGLLPSGTGTNYGYTF; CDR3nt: TGCGCCAGCGGGCTTCTCCCCTCCGGGACAGGGACTAACTATGGCTACACCTTC
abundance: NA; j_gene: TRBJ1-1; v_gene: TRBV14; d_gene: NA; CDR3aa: CASSQVGAGAEAFF; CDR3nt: TGTGCCAGCAGCCAAGTTGGTGCAGGGGCTGAAGCTTTCTTT
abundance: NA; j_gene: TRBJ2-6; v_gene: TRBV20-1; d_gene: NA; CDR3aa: CSARESSGANVLTF; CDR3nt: TGCAGTGCTAGAGAGAGCTCTGGGGCCAACGTCCTGACTTTC
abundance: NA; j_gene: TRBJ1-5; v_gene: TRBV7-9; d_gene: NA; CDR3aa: CASSRRKGTDEHF; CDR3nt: TGTGCCAGCAGCCGCCGGAAGGGGACGGACGAGCATTTT
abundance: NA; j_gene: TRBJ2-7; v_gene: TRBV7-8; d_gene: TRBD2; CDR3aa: CASTKREDSYEQYF; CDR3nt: TGTGCCAGCACTAAGCGGGAGGACTCCTACGAGCAGTACTTC
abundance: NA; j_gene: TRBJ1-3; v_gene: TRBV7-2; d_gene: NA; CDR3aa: CASSPGAGNTIYF; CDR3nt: TGTGCCAGCAGCCCAGGGGCTGGAAACACCATATATTTT
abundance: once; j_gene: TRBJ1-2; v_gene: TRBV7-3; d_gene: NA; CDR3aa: CASSRDGGPSYGYTF; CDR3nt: TGTGCCAGCAGCCGGGACGGAGGGCCTTCCTATGGCTACACCTTC
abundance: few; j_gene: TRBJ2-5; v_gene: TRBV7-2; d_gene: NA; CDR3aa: CASSLGAGNQETQYF; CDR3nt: TGTGCCAGCAGCTTAGGGGCGGGTAACCAAGAGACCCAGTACTTC
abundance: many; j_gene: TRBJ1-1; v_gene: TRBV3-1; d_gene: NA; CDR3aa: CASSQVGGTEAFF; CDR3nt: TGTGCCAGCAGCCAAGTAGGGGGGACTGAAGCTTTCTTT
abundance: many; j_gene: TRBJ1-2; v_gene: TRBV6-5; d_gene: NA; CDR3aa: CASSPFAGNGYTF; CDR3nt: TGTGCCAGCAGCCCCTTTGCGGGGAATGGCTACACCTTC
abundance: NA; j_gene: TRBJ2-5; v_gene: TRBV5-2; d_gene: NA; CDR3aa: CASKRPTGGGEGETQYF; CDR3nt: TGTGCCAGCAAGAGACCAACCGGGGGAGGTGAAGGGGAGACCCAGTACTTC
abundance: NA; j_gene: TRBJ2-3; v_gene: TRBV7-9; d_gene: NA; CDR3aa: CASSFRSTRGADTQYF; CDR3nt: TGTGCCAGCAGCTTCCGGTCAACCAGGGGGGCAGATACGCAGTATTTT
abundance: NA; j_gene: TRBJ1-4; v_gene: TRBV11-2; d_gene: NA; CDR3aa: CASSRGAVQRGEKLFF; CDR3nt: TGTGCCAGCAGCCGCGGGGCCGTTCAGAGGGGTGAAAAACTGTTTTTT
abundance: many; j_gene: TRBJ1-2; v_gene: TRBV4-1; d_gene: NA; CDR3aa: CASSAGTWGGYTF; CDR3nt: TGCGCCAGCAGCGCGGGGACATGGGGTGGCTACACCTTC
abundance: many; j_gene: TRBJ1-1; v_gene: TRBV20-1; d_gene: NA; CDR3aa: CSAIDTGEGYKRNTEAFF; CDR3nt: TGCAGTGCTATCGATACGGGGGAGGGTTATAAGAGGAACACTGAAGCTTTCTTT
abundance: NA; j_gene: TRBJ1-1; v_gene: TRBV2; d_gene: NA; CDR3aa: CASSAGQPTGNTEAFF; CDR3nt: TGTGCCAGCAGTGCGGGACAACCCACCGGGAACACTGAAGCTTTCTTT
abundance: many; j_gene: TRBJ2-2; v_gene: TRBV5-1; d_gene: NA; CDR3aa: CASSPYIGTGEEELFF; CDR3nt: TGCGCCAGCAGTCCTTACATCGGGACGGGGGAAGAGGAGCTGTTTTTT
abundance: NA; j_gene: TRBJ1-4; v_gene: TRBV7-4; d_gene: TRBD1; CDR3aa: CASRPGQAVFF; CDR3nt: TGTGCCAGCAGGCCGGGACAGGCGGTGTTTTTT
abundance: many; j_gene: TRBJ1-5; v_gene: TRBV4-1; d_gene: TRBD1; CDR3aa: CASSQDYGTGKIQPQHF; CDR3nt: TGCGCCAGCAGCCAAGACTACGGGACAGGGAAAATCCAGCCCCAGCATTTT
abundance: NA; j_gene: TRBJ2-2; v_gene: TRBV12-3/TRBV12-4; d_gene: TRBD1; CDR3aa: CASSLGQSYTGELFF; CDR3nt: TGTGCCAGCAGTTTGGGACAGTCATACACCGGGGAGCTGTTTTTT
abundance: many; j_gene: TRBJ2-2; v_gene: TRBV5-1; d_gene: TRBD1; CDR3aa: CASSLGTVTGELFF; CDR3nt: TGCGCCAGCAGCCTGGGGACAGTCACCGGGGAGCTGTTTTTT
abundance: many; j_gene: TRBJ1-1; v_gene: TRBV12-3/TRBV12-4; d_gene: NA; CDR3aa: CASTSVAGTEAFF; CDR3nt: TGTGCCAGCACATCCGTAGCGGGCACTGAAGCTTTCTTT
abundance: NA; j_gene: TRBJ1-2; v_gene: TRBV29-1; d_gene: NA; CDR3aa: CSARGTPVYGYTF; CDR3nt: TGCAGCGCCCGAGGGACACCCGTCTATGGCTACACCTTC
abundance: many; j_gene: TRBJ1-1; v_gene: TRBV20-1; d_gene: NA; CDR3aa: CSASKQRGANTEAFF; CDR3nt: TGCAGTGCTAGCAAACAGCGGGGCGCGAACACTGAAGCTTTCTTT
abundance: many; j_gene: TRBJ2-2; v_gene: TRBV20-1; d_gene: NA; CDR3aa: CSARDRLRAGELFF; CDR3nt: TGCAGTGCTAGAGACAGGCTACGAGCCGGGGAGCTGTTTTTT
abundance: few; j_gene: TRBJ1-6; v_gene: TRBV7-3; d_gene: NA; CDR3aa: CASSLDYGSPLHF; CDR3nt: TGTGCCAGCAGCTTAGACTATGGGTCACCCCTCCACTTT
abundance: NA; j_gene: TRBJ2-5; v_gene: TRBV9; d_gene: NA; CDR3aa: CASSVRPGEETQYF; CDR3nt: TGTGCCAGCAGCGTGCGCCCTGGGGAAGAGACCCAGTACTTC
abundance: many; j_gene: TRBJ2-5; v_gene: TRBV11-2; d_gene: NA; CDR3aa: CASSLSPGAQETQYF; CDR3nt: TGTGCCAGCAGCCTATCACCCGGGGCCCAAGAGACCCAGTACTTC